The 25 T cell receptor beta chains presented below share a single source sample, sequenced in a study of beta chain features in type 1 diabetes. Antigens for these TCRs are unknown. Study outcomes and limitations: TCRB CDR3 length was moderately but significantly reduced in all four CD4+ subsets of Type 1 diabetes patients.

The sequenced template was cDNA made from the entire isolated RNA. Generated by immunoSEQ multiplex PCR, the TCRdb table keeps only in-frame clones and is missing some. Of about 740,000 clones in the sample, 13% were seen once. The source material was naive CD4+ T cells from blood. The receptor set was obtained from a man younger than 35 with type 1 diabetes.

This clone was detected a few times. The chain combines TRBV2 with TRBJ2-4; D remains ambiguous. CDR1 is SNHLY and CDR2 is FYNNEI in the germline V gene. The CDR3 totals 11 residues. V dropped 3 bases and J dropped 11 bases, with 8 bases sitting between them. CDR3 sequence (DNA): TGTGCCAGCAGTGAGTCTCCGTTTCAGTACTTC. Translated, it gives CASSESPFQYF.

This clone has only a few counts. V is TRBV25-1 and J is TRBJ1-2; TRBD1 might be the D (6 bases). The CDR3 runs to 14 residues. The germline V and J ends were trimmed by 1 base and 8 bases, with 14 bases remaining between them. CDR1 is MGHDK, CDR2 SYGVNS, per germline. CDR3 sequence reads: CASSELRTGQGYTF. DNA of the CDR3: TGTGCCAGCAGTGAATTACGCACAGGGCAAGGCTACACCTTC.

This clone was detected a few times. This chain uses TRBV5-1 with TRBJ2-7; D call uncertain. This CDR3 is built from 14 residues. Trimming took 0 bases from V and 4 from J, leaving 11 bases between them. Per the germline V gene, CDR1 is SGHRS and CDR2 is YFSETQ. The CDR3 sequence is CASSLVATGYEQYF. Here the CDR3 DNA reads TGCGCCAGCAGCTTGGTGGCCACCGGTTACGAGCAGTACTTC.

This clone was seen a few times. The identical CDR3 is also encoded by other nucleotide sequences in the sample. J is TRBJ2-6 and V is TRBV30, with D possibly matching TRBD2 (5 bases). Trimming removed 5 bases from V and 2 bases from J, with 10 bases in between. This CDR3 is built from 14 residues. Germline V CDR1 and CDR2: GTSNPN, SVGIG (reference sequence). CDR3 amino acids: CAWSSGAGANVLTF. The CDR3 nucleotides are TGTGCCTGGTCTTCCGGGGCTGGGGCCAACGTCCTGACTTTC.

The chain uses TRBV9 and TRBJ1-5, with TRBD1 matching 12 bases. From germline, CDR1 is SGDLS and CDR2 YYNGEE. Losses at the gene ends were 3 bases for V and 2 bases for J; bases not matched to a gene: 3. CDR3 length: 16 amino acids. This chain's CDR3 is CASSEGTGGGNQPQHF. The CDR3 bases are TGTGCCAGCAGCGAGGGGACAGGGGGCGGCAATCAGCCCCAGCATTTT.

The J gene is TRBJ2-7, the V gene TRBV10-1; D remains ambiguous. Germline V gene sequence: CDR1 WNHNN, CDR2 SYGVQD (reference sequence). The length of the CDR3 is 15 residues. Trimming took off 3 bases at V and 0 bases at J, with 12 bases between the two ends. In DNA form, the CDR3 reads TGCGCCAGCAGTGAAGGCAGCGAGCCCTCCTACGAGCAGTACTTC. Protein: CASSEGSEPSYEQYF.

J is TRBJ1-6 and V is TRBV7-2, with 7 bases identical to TRBD1. V trimming: 4 bases; J trimming: 9 bases; junction bases outside the gene matches: 9. Germline V gene sequence: CDR1 SGHTA, CDR2 FQGNSA. The CDR3 has 15 amino acids. The DNA of the CDR3 is TGTGCCAGCAGCTCGTCCGGGACAGTGGGTTCACCCCTCCACTTT. Protein sequence: CASSSSGTVGSPLHF.

The chain carries TRBV6-1 and TRBJ1-1; no clear D gene. This CDR3 spans 13 amino acids. CDR1 MNHNS and CDR2 SASEGT come from the germline V gene. V lost 6 bases and J lost 0, with 8 bases in between. CDR3 coding DNA: TGTGCCAGCAGGGACGGTGTGAACACTGAAGCTTTCTTT. Its translation: CASRDGVNTEAFF.

This chain uses TRBV5-1 with TRBJ2-1; 9 nucleotides line up with TRBD2. With 1 base clipped from V and 6 bases from J, the junction kept 5 bases outside the gene matches. Germline CDR1 reads SGHRS; CDR2 reads YFSETQ. This CDR3 contains 15 residues. Here the CDR3 reads CASSLRRGGLNEQFF. CDR3 sequence (DNA): TGCGCCAGCAGCTTGCGGCGGGGGGGCCTCAATGAGCAGTTCTTC.

This clone has more than one count but fewer than ten. This chain connects TRBV2 to TRBJ2-1; unclear D gene. Per germline, CDR1 SNHLY and CDR2 FYNNEI. Trimming removed 5 bases from V and 4 bases from J, with 12 bases in between. The CDR3 covers 14 residues. CDR3 sequence reads: CASSNSGSYNEQFF. CDR3 nucleotide sequence: TGTGCCAGCAGTAACAGTGGGTCTTACAATGAGCAGTTCTTC.

The chain is built from TRBV14 and TRBJ1-2, with D possibly TRBD1 on 6 matching bases. The germline CDR1 and CDR2 sequences are SGHDN and FVKESK. V was clipped by 3 bases and J by 3 bases, with 11 bases between them. The CDR3 spans 14 residues. DNA of the CDR3: TGTGCCAGCAGCCATCCAGGGGTTCACTATGGCTACACCTTC. This encodes CASSHPGVHYGYTF.

This chain connects TRBV18 to TRBJ1-2, with D hard to call. This CDR3 is built from 14 residues. The germline V and J ends were trimmed by 2 bases and 1 base, with 8 bases remaining between them. Germline V lookup: CDR1 KGHSH, CDR2 LQKENI. CDR3 loop: CASSPGFNNYGYTF. CDR3 bases: TGTGCCAGCTCACCAGGGTTCAATAACTATGGCTACACCTTC. The whole variable domain, remainder taken from reference TRBV18 and TRBJ1-2, is NAGVMQNPRHLVRRRGQEARLRCSPMKGHSHVYWYRQLPEEGLKFMVYLQKENIIDESGMPKERFSAEFPKEGPSILRIQQVVRGDSAAYFCASSPGFNNYGYTFGSGTRLTVV.

The J gene is TRBJ1-1, the V gene TRBV27; the D gene is possibly TRBD1 (6 bases). Trimming cost V 6 bases and J 5 bases, with 16 bases left between them. The CDR3 is 14 amino acids. From germline, CDR1 is MNHEY and CDR2 SMNVEV (reference sequence). The CDR3 bases are TGTGCCAGCAGACGGATTGACAGGACGACTGAAGCTTTCTTT. This gives the protein CASRRIDRTTEAFF.

J is TRBJ1-1 and V is TRBV30, with D hard to call. The CDR3 is made up of 16 amino acids. Germline values: CDR1 GTSNPN, CDR2 SVGIG (reference sequence). V dropped 1 base and J dropped 0 bases, with 15 bases sitting between them. CDR3 residues: CAWSGGGEGMNTEAFF. The CDR3 nucleotides read TGTGCCTGGAGTGGAGGCGGCGAAGGTATGAACACTGAAGCTTTCTTT.

The J gene is TRBJ1-6, the V gene TRBV7-2; D is possibly TRBD1 (5 bases). The CDR3 is 14 residues long. Germline-derived CDR1 and CDR2 are SGHTA and FQGNSA. The V and J ends lost 3 bases and 7 bases respectively, with 10 bases between them. CDR3 DNA: TGTGCCAGCAGCTTGACAGAGAAGAATTCACCCCTCCACTTT. Translated, it gives CASSLTEKNSPLHF.

The gene calls are TRBV4-1 and TRBJ1-4; 7 nucleotides match TRBD1. CDR1 MGHRA and CDR2 YSYEKL come from the germline V gene. Unmatched junction bases numbered 3, after V lost 3 bases and J lost 2 bases. The CDR3 has 15 residues. The CDR3: CASSQTGSTNEKLFF. CDR3 nucleotides: TGCGCCAGCAGCCAGACAGGGTCTACTAATGAAAAACTGTTTTTT.

This clone was observed a few times. This chain joins TRBV6-5 and TRBJ2-1; D is undetermined. Germline V gene lookup returns CDR1 MNHEY and CDR2 SVGAGI. This CDR3 has 12 amino acids. Trimming pared 8 bases from V and 8 bases from J, leaving 13 bases between. The CDR3 protein is CASESRSDEQFF. CDR3 DNA sequence: TGTGCCAGCGAGTCAAGGAGCGATGAGCAGTTCTTC.

Turning to this clone: Other DNA sequences in the sample encode the same CDR3. The J gene is TRBJ2-5, the V gene TRBV28; D gene uncertain. The V end was cut by 5 bases, the J end by 5 bases, with 3 bases between. Germline loops: CDR1 MDHEN, CDR2 SYDVKM. The length of the CDR3 is 10 residues. The DNA for the CDR3 is TGTGCCAGCAGTCAGGAGACCCAGTACTTC. The encoded protein is CASSQETQYF.

V and J are TRBV19 and TRBJ1-1, with 12 bases aligning to TRBD1. The CDR3 length is 16 residues. Trimming at V came to 5 bases and at J to 6 bases, leaving 10 bases not matched to a gene. Per the germline V gene, CDR1 is LNHDA and CDR2 is SQIVND (reference sequence). Here the CDR3 reads CASSPGTGGTSAEAFF. The CDR3 DNA reads as TGTGCCAGTAGTCCCGGGACAGGGGGCACGAGTGCTGAAGCTTTCTTT.

This clone was detected only a few times. The chain recombines TRBV15 with TRBJ1-1; no clear D gene. Trimming shortened V by 0 bases and J by 1 base, and 9 bases separated the two germline ends. From germline, CDR1 is LNHNV and CDR2 YYDKDF (reference sequence). The CDR3 contains 15 residues. CDR3 loop: CATSRDQERNTEAFF. CDR3 in DNA: TGTGCCACCAGCAGAGATCAGGAGAGGAACACTGAAGCTTTCTTT.

The V gene is TRBV27, the J gene TRBJ1-5; D is possibly TRBD1 (5 bases). This CDR3 has 15 amino acids. V was clipped by 4 bases and J by 5 bases, with 15 bases between them. Germline V gene sequence: CDR1 MNHEY, CDR2 SMNVEV (reference sequence). The CDR3 here is CASSSVGAGDQPQHF. The DNA for the CDR3 is TGTGCCAGCAGTTCCGTCGGGGCAGGAGATCAGCCCCAGCATTTT.

This clone has a handful of counts. The chain joins TRBV7-2 to TRBJ2-5, with D perhaps TRBD2 (5 bases). Between the trimmed V and J ends, which lost 0 bases and 4 bases, there was a span of 9 bases. The CDR3 runs to 14 residues. Germline loops: CDR1 SGHTA, CDR2 FQGNSA. The CDR3 sequence: CASSLALGAETQYF. The CDR3 DNA sequence: TGTGCCAGCAGCTTAGCCTTGGGAGCAGAGACCCAGTACTTC. The full variable domain, with the rest looked up from reference TRBV7-2 and TRBJ2-5, is GAGVSQSPSNKVTEKGKDVELRCDPISGHTALYWYRQSLGQGLEFLIYFQGNSAPDKSGLPSDRFSAERTGGSVSTLTIQRTQQEDSAVYLCASSLALGAETQYFGPGTRLLVL.

This clone turned up a few times. The chain is built from TRBV6-1 and TRBJ2-2; 9 bases agree with TRBD1. V was pared by 4 bases and J by 4 bases, with 10 bases of the junction left unmatched. CDR1 is MNHNS and CDR2 is SASEGT in the germline V gene. The CDR3 loop spans 17 amino acids. CDR3 sequence (DNA): TGTGCCAGCAGTGTCCCCCACAGGGGGCTGAGCACCGGGGAGCTGTTTTTT. Translating it yields CASSVPHRGLSTGELFF.

This clone occurred a few times. CDR3: CAISESWPADNSPLHF. CDR3 bases: TGTGCCATCAGTGAGTCCTGGCCGGCAGATAATTCACCCCTCCACTTT. The genes are TRBV10-3 and TRBJ1-6; no clear D gene. The length of the CDR3 is 16 residues. V was trimmed by 0 bases and J by 5 bases, leaving 11 bases between them. From germline, CDR1 is ENHRY and CDR2 SYGVKD.

This clone was detected a few times. The genes are TRBV2 and TRBJ1-2; 10 nucleotides match TRBD1. This CDR3 spans 12 amino acids. The germline V gene encodes CDR1 SNHLY and CDR2 FYNNEI. After removal of 7 bases from V and 6 bases from J, the junction contained 2 bases not matched to a gene. The CDR3 region is CASMDRGNGYTF. The CDR3 coding sequence is TGTGCCAGCATGGACAGGGGGAATGGCTACACCTTC.